This T cell receptor (beta chain) comes out of a study of shared clonotypes between healthy human individuals (TCRdb year 2020). Study-level background: A few men and a couple of women, aged 18 to 49 years, made up the cohort. Per donor, three plates each were used for CD4 naive and CD4 memory, two for CD8 naive, and one for CD8 memory. The study deeply sequenced blood TCR repertoires of several healthy adults to estimate repertoire size and the extent of clonotype sharing between individuals. To increase sequencing depth and limit assay-specific biases, TCR repertoire library preparation and sequencing were carried out by different laboratories using diverse techniques. Leukapheresis yielded between about 0.9 and 8.9 billion PBMCs per donor.

Reading from cysteine to phenylalanine, the CDR3 counts 14 amino acids. The DNA shown is the 42-base CDR3, in frame from base 1. The germline V end is reduced by 0 bases and the J end by 1 base; junction bases left unmatched: 0. The germline V gene supplies CDR1 SGDLS and CDR2 YYNGEE. A word on this clone: The target of this receptor is not known. No much larger clone exists at a distance of one base, and base qualities are not known. Other DNA variants within this sample encode the same CDR3.

Results and caveats for the whole study, not just this receptor: Naive subsets generally had larger estimated clonotype richness than memory subsets did. Even with the large sequencing depth, rarefaction of the sorted-subset datasets indicated that sequencing was incomplete. Because the study included only a small number of donors, the genetic and exposure-history diversity represented was limited. Compared with non-shared clonotypes, clonotypes shared by all four sorted-subset donors had higher generation probabilities. Based on pairwise subsampling, the degree of clonotype sharing among donors was expected to be affected by sequencing depth. Sampling was limited to blood, and TCR repertoires in tissue likely differ from TCR repertoires in blood. Approximately 4.8% of naive CD4, 3.5% of naive CD8, 2% to 2.5% of memory CD4, and 0.4% of memory CD8 clonotypes were shared across a few donors.

Healthy HIV-negative adults with no recently reported acute infections or vaccinations were included as donors. Every donor was a Caucasian adult residing in Nashville, Tennessee, USA. CD4+ T cells were enriched by magnetic negative selection, after which naive cells were positively selected on CD45RA and the negative fraction was taken as the memory subset. Blood was obtained by leukapheresis, after which PBMCs were separated by Ficoll-Histopaque density gradient centrifugation and cryopreserved in liquid nitrogen vapor phase. Purity and quantity of every magnetically sorted T cell population were checked by analytical flow cytometry. Each sorted fraction had its genomic DNA isolated and then quantified by UV absorbance on a Nanodrop 2000c. Using the deep immunoSEQ assay, TCR CDR3 regions were amplified from genomic DNA by multiplex PCR. For each cell subset, the extracted genomic DNA was distributed evenly across all wells of several immunoSEQ 96-well plates, and each plate served as one replicate. For sorted subsets, each replicate PCR was loaded with approximately 190 ng genomic DNA, equivalent to 30,000 or so T cell genomes. The purified libraries were quantified using a Qubit 3.0 fluorometer, sized with a Bioanalyzer 2100, and then quantified again using the KAPA Library Quantification kit. Every immunoSEQ 96-well plate was sequenced on a dedicated single-read 150-cycle Illumina NextSeq 550 flow cell. The authors processed their data as follows. Because the immunoSEQ output included only junctional sequences and no quality scores, the filtering could not be the same as the filtering used for full-length reads. To assign V/J genes and CDR3, sequences were annotated against IMGT germline references using PyIR, a Python wrapper for IgBLAST v1.9. Reads with weak V/J assignments (E-value above 1e-6), missing CDR3, stop codons, out-of-frame junctions, or ambiguous translated residues were removed. A V3J clonotype was defined by an identical inferred V gene, J gene, and CDR3 amino acid sequence. Percentage overlap between repertoires was computed as shared unique clonotypes divided by the size of the smaller repertoire. Three approaches were used to assess repertoire richness: RTK rarefaction, the Chao1 estimator, and Recon v2.1 estimates of unobserved clonotypes. OLGA was used to compute generation probabilities for all TCRbeta clonotypes that the gDNA method yielded from a handful of donors. TCRdb stores this immuneACCESS table with in-frame sequences only. Part of the clones is absent; in the studies checked, under half of the shortfall reflects unresolved V genes, and no reason is known for the rest. Clonal size and the V and J genes are those of that table, whereas D and trimming came from the DNA. The sample records approximately 1,500,000 clones, roughly 96% of which are singletons. Roughly 1.2% of the sample is taken by the ten largest.

The clonotype originates from a man aged 30-40 years in good health. The sample comprised naive CD4+ T cells sorted from blood. Read against the paper, the sample's cell subset or site label means: CD45RA+ positively selected. The receptor chain draws on TRBV9 and TRBJ1-1; 7 middle bases align to TRBD1. CDR3 sequence: CASSVGQGNTEAFF. The nucleotides are TGTGCCAGCAGCGTAGGACAGGGGAACACTGAAGCTTTCTTT.